This entry features one TCR beta chain sequence. The antigen is not known. With 4 bases removed from V and 10 bases from J, the gap between germline ends came to 26 bases. Germline V CDR1 and CDR2: LGHDT, YNNKEL (reference sequence). The CDR3 has 17 amino acids. This specimen comes from a study of T cell repertoires in cytomegalovirus infection. Study overall: Used in the study were CMV epitopes, some recently identified and HLA-C-restricted, others well-studied and HLA-B-restricted. Indications came from public TCR beta signatures; they pointed to CMV infection and to a matching HLA type.

TCRdb re-analysed the reads in MiXCR, keeping a single row per CDR3 protein. The repertoire holds about 130,000 distinct CDR3 sequences, about 32% seen once, with about 53% in the top ten. Overall study findings and caveats: HLA-C-restricted CMV-specific TCR beta clonotypes prevailed in the ex vivo response. Cumulated frequencies of public TCR beta families served to identify carriers of CMV plus the relevant HLA.

The sequence was collected from a human donor in good health (CMV status not recorded). Some clones in this sample may be carry-over from other donors' samples. The sequenced sample was CD8+ T cells from cultured PBMCs, obtained from culture after CMV antigen stimulation. V is TRBV3-1 and J is TRBJ2-1; tentatively, D is TRBD2 (7 bases). The CDR3 region is CASSLAHLGGRLHEQFF. In DNA form, the CDR3 reads TGTGCCAGCAGCCTAGCCCACCTGGGGGGGCGCCTCCACGAGCAGTTCTTC.